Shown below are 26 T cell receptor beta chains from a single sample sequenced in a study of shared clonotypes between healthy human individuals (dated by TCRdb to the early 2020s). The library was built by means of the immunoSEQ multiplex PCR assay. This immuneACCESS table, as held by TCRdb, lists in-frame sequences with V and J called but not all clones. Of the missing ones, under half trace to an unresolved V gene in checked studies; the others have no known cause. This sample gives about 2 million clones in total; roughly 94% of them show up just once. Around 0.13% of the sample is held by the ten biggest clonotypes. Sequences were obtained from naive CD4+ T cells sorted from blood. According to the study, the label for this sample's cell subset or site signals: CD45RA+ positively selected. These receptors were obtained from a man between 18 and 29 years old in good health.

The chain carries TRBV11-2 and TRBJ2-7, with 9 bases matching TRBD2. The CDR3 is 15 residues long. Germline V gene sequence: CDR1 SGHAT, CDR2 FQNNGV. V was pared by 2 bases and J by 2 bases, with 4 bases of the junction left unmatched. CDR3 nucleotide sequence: TGTGCCAGCAGCTTACTAGGCGGGAGGGCCTACGAGCAGTACTTC. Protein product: CASSLLGGRAYEQYF.

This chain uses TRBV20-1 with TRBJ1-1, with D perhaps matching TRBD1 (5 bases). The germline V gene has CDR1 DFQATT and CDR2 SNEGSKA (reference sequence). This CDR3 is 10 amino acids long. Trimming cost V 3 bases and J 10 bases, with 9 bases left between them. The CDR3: CSASGGGAFF. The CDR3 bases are TGCAGTGCTAGTGGCGGGGGAGCTTTCTTT.

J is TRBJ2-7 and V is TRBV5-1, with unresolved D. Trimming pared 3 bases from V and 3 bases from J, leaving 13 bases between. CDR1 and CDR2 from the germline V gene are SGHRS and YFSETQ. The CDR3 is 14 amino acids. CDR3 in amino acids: CASSYRGRNYEQYF. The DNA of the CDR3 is TGCGCCAGCAGCTATAGAGGCAGGAACTACGAGCAGTACTTC.

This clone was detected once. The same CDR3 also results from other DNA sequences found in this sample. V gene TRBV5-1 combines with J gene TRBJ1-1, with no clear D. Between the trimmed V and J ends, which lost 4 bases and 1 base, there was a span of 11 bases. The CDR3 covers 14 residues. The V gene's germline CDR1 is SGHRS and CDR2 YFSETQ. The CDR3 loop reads CASSLRPQNTEAFF. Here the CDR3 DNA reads TGCGCCAGCAGCCTTAGACCGCAGAACACTGAAGCTTTCTTT.

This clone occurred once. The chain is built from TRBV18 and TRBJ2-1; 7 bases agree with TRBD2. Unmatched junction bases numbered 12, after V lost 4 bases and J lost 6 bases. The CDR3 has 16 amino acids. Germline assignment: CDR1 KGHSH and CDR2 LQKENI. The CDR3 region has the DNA TGTGCCAGCTCACGCGCCGGGGGGAGCGTAGTCAATGAGCAGTTCTTC. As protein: CASSRAGGSVVNEQFF.

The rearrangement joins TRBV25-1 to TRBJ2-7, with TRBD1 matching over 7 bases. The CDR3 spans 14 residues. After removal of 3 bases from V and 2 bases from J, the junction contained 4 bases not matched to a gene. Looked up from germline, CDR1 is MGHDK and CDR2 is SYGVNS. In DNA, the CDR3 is TGTGCCAGCAGTGATCGTACAGGGGCCTACGAGCAGTACTTC. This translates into CASSDRTGAYEQYF.

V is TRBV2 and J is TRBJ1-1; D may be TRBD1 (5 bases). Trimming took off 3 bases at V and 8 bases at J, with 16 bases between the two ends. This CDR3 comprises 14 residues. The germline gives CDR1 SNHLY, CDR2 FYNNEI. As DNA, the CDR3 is TGTGCCAGCAGTGATCGCGGTCAGGGATTAGAAGCTTTCTTT. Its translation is CASSDRGQGLEAFF.

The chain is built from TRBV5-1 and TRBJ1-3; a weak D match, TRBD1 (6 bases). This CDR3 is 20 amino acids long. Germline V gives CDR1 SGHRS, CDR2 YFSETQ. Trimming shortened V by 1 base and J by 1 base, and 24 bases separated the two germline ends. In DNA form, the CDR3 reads TGCGCCAGCAGCTTGTCGCCGGGCAGGGGTCCCGTAGGGTCTGGAAACACCATATATTTT. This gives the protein CASSLSPGRGPVGSGNTIYF. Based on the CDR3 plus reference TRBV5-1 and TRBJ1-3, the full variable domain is KAGVTQTPRYLIKTRGQQVTLSCSPISGHRSVSWYQQTPGQGLQFLFEYFSETQRNKGNFPGRFSGRQFSNSRSEMNVSTLELGDSALYLCASSLSPGRGPVGSGNTIYFGEGSWLTVV.

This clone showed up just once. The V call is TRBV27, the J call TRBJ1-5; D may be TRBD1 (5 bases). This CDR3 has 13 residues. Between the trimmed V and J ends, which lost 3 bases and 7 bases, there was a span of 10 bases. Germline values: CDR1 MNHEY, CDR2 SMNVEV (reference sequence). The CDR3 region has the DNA TGTGCCAGCAGTTTCCAGGGCAGCCAGCCCCAGCATTTT. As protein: CASSFQGSQPQHF.

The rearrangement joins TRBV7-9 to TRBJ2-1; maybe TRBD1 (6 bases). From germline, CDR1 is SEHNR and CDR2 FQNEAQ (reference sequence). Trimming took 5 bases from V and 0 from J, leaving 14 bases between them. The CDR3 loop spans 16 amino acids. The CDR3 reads CASSRTDSSSYNEQFF. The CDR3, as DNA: TGTGCCAGCAGCCGCACGGACAGCAGCTCCTACAATGAGCAGTTCTTC.

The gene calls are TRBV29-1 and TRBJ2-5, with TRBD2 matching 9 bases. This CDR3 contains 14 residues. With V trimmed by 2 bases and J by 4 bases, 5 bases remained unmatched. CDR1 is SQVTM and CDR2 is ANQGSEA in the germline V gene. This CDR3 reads CSVELRGGLETQYF. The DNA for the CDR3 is TGCAGCGTTGAACTGCGGGGGGGCTTAGAGACCCAGTACTTC.

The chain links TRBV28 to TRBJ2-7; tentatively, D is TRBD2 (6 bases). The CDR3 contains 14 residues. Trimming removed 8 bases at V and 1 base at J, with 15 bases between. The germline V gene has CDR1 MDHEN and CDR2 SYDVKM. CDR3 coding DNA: TGTGCCAGCGGGAGGACTCTTGAGTCCTACGAGCAGTACTTC. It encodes CASGRTLESYEQYF.

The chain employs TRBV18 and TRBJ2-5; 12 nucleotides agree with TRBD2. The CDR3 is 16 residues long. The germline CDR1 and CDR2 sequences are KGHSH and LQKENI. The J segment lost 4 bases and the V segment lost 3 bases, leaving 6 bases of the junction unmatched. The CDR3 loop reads CASSPRTSGISETQYF. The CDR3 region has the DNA TGTGCCAGCTCACCGAGGACTAGCGGGATTTCAGAGACCCAGTACTTC.

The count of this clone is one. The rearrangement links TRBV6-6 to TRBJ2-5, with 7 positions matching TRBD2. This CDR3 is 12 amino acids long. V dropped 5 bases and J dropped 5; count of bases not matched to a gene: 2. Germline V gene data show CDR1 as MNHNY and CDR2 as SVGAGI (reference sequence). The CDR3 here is CASSDGRETQYF. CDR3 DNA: TGTGCCAGCAGTGACGGGAGGGAGACCCAGTACTTC.

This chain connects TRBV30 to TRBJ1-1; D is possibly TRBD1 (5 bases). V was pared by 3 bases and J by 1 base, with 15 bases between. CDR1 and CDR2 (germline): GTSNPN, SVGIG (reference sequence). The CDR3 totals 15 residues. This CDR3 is CAWSPMGRPNTEAFF. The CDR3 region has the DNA TGTGCCTGGAGCCCGATGGGACGGCCGAACACTGAAGCTTTCTTT.

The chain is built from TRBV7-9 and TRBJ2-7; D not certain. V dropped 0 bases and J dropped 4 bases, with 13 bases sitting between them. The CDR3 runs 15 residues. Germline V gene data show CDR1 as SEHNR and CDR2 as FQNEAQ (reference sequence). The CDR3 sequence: CASSLAHSKSYEQYF. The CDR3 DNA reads TGTGCCAGCAGCTTAGCGCATTCCAAATCATACGAGCAGTACTTC.

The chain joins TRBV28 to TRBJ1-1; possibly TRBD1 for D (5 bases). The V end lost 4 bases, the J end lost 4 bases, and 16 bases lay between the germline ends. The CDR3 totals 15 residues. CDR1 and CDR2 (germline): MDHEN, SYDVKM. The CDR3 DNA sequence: TGTGCCAGCAGTTCCGCCGGGTCCGGGGGCACTGAAGCTTTCTTT. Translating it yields CASSSAGSGGTEAFF.

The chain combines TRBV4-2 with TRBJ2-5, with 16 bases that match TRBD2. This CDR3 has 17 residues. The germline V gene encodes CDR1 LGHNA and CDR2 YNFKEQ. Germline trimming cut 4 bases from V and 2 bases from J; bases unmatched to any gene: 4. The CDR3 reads CASSPEGLAGGQETQYF. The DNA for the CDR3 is TGTGCCAGCAGCCCCGAGGGACTAGCGGGGGGGCAAGAGACCCAGTACTTC.

CDR3 in amino acids: CASSDRNRYYGYTF. CDR3 nucleotide sequence: TGTGCCAGCAGTGACAGGAACAGGTACTATGGCTACACCTTC. The chain couples TRBV6-1 to TRBJ1-2; maybe TRBD1 (5 bases). The germline CDR1 and CDR2 sequences are MNHNS and SASEGT. Trimming took off 3 bases at V and 3 bases at J, with 11 bases between the two ends. The CDR3 loop spans 14 amino acids.

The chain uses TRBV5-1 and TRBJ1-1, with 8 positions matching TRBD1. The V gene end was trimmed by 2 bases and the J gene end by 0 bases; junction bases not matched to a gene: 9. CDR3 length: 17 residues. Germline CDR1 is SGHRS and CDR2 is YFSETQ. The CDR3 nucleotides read TGCGCCAGCAGCTTCGCCGGACAGGGCAGTATGAACACTGAAGCTTTCTTT. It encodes CASSFAGQGSMNTEAFF.

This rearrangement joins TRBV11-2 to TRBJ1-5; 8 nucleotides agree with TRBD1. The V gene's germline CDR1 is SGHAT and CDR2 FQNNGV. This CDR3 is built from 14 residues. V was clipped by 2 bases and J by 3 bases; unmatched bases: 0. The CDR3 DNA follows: TGTGCCAGCAGCTTACAGGGGGCCAATCAGCCCCAGCATTTT. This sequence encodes CASSLQGANQPQHF.

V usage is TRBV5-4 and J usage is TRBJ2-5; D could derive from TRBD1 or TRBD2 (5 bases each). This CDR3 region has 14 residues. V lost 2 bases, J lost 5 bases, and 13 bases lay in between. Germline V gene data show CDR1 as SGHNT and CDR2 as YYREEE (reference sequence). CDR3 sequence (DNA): TGTGCCAGCAGCTTATTGAGGGACGGGGAGACCCAGTACTTC. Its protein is CASSLLRDGETQYF. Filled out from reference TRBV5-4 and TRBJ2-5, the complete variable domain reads ETGVTQSPTHLIKTRGQQVTLRCSSQSGHNTVSWYQQALGQGPQFIFQYYREEENGRGNFPPRFSGLQFPNYSSELNVNALELDDSALYLCASSLLRDGETQYFGPGTRLLVL.

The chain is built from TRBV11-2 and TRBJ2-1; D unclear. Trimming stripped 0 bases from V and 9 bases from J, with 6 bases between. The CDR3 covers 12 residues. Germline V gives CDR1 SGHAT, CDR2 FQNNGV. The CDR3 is CASSLDLVEQFF. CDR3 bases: TGTGCCAGCAGCTTAGATCTAGTTGAGCAGTTCTTC.

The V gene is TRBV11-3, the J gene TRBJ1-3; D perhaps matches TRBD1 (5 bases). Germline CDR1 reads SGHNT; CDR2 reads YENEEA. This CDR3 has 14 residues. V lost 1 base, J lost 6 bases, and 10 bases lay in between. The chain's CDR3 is CASSLGQRENTIYF. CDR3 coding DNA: TGTGCCAGCAGCTTAGGACAGCGAGAAAACACCATATATTTT.

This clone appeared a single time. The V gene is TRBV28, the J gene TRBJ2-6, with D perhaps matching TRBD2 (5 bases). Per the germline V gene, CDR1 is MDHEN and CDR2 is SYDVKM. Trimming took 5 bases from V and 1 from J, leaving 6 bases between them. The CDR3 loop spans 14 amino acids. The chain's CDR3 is CASSRTSGANVLTF. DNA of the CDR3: TGTGCCAGCAGTCGGACTTCTGGGGCCAACGTCCTGACTTTC.

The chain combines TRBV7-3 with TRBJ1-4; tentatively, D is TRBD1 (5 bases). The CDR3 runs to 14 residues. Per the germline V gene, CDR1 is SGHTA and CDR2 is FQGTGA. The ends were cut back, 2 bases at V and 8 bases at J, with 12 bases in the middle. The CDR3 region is CASSLGAAGEKLFF. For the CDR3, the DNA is TGTGCCAGCAGCTTAGGGGCAGCGGGAGAAAAACTGTTTTTT.